This passage covers 27 T cell receptor beta chains from one sample sequenced in a study of T cell responses to AZD1222 COVID-19 vaccine. The table came from immunoSEQ multiplex PCR; TCRdb's copy has only in-frame clones and leaves some out. The sample has some 120,000 clones; 91% are singletons. The sequencing used peripheral blood, collected on day 0 of AZD1222 vaccination. The receptors shown here come from an adult in good health.

The chain combines TRBV12-3 or TRBV12-4 with TRBJ1-1; maybe TRBD1 (6 bases). Trimming removed 3 bases at V and 8 bases at J, with 13 bases between. The CDR3 runs 13 residues. The CDR3 reads CASSLVTGTEAFF. In DNA, the CDR3 is TGTGCCAGCAGTTTGGTCACAGGGACCGAAGCTTTCTTT.

The J gene is TRBJ2-3, the V gene TRBV25-1, with unresolved D. Per germline, CDR1 MGHDK and CDR2 SYGVNS. The CDR3 runs 14 residues. Trimming stripped 4 bases from V and 6 bases from J, with 14 bases between. Here the CDR3 DNA reads TGTGCCAGCAGTGTCGGTACATCGGGCGATACGCAGTATTTT. This gives the protein CASSVGTSGDTQYF.

The V gene is TRBV6-5, the J gene TRBJ2-5, with D uncertain. Germline CDR1 MNHEY, CDR2 SVGAGI. Trimming left V 6 bases short and J 3 bases short, with 11 bases between. The CDR3 sequence is 13 residues long. DNA for the CDR3: TGTGCCAGCAGCCAAAACATTAAAGAGACCCAGTACTTC. It yields the protein CASSQNIKETQYF.

V usage is TRBV5-1 and J usage is TRBJ2-3, with D possibly being TRBD2 (6 bases). Per the germline V gene, CDR1 is SGHRS and CDR2 is YFSETQ. CDR3 length: 15 amino acids. The V and J ends lost 0 bases and 1 base respectively, with 9 bases between them. The CDR3 loop reads CASSLGGIGTDTQYF. CDR3 sequence (DNA): TGCGCCAGCAGCTTGGGCGGGATCGGCACAGATACGCAGTATTTT.

The rearrangement links TRBV19 to TRBJ2-2; D not resolved. The V gene lost 0 bases and the J gene lost 5 bases, with 4 bases spanning the gap. Germline-derived CDR1 and CDR2 are LNHDA and SQIVND (reference sequence). The CDR3 is 13 residues long. In DNA, the CDR3 is TGTGCCAGTAGTATAGATGGGACCGGGGAGCTGTTTTTT. Its translation is CASSIDGTGELFF.

The gene calls are TRBV19 and TRBJ2-1; 10 nucleotides agree with TRBD2. The germline V gene has CDR1 LNHDA and CDR2 SQIVND (reference sequence). V dropped 7 bases and J dropped 4; count of bases not matched to a gene: 4. This CDR3 comprises 14 residues. CDR3: CASNSGGSYNEQFF. CDR3 DNA sequence: TGTGCCAGTAATAGCGGGGGGTCATACAATGAGCAGTTCTTC.

The rearrangement links TRBV27 to TRBJ1-6, with unresolved D. V lost 1 base to trimming and J lost 6 bases, with 4 bases between them. Germline CDR1 reads MNHEY; CDR2 reads SMNVEV (reference sequence). This CDR3 region has 13 residues. CDR3 DNA: TGTGCCAGCAGTTTATGGGGTAATTCACCCCTCCACTTT. Translating gives CASSLWGNSPLHF.

The rearrangement links TRBV27 to TRBJ2-3; D is ambiguous. V lost 3 bases, J lost 1 base, and 8 bases lay in between. Germline lookup yields CDR1 MNHEY and CDR2 SMNVEV (reference sequence). This CDR3 spans 14 amino acids. CDR3 DNA: TGTGCCAGCAGTTTTCAGTGGGGCACAGATACGCAGTATTTT. It specifies CASSFQWGTDTQYF.

The chain links TRBV5-1 to TRBJ1-3; the match to TRBD1 covers 7 bases. Losses at the gene ends were 4 bases for V and 0 bases for J; bases not matched to a gene: 7. Looked up from germline, CDR1 is SGHRS and CDR2 is YFSETQ. This CDR3 has 16 residues. This CDR3 is CASSPGQRNSGNTIYF. As DNA, the CDR3 is TGCGCCAGCAGCCCGGGACAGCGCAACTCTGGAAACACCATATATTTT.

V and J are TRBV7-9 and TRBJ2-7; 9 positions match TRBD1. The germline CDR1 and CDR2 sequences are SEHNR and FQNEAQ (reference sequence). The CDR3 contains 14 residues. After removal of 6 bases from V and 5 bases from J, the junction contained 8 bases not matched to a gene. CDR3 nucleotide sequence: TGTGCCAGCAGTCACCGGGACAGGGTCAACGAGCAGTACTTC. It specifies CASSHRDRVNEQYF.

DNA of the CDR3: TGTGCCAGCAGCTATTCTTGGGAGCAGTACTTC. Translating gives CASSYSWEQYF. The genes are TRBV2 and TRBJ2-7; D remains unclear. V lost 6 bases, J lost 7 bases, and 10 bases lay in between. The germline V gene has CDR1 SNHLY and CDR2 FYNNEI. The length of the CDR3 is 11 residues.

The genes are TRBV4-3 and TRBJ2-3, with unresolved D. This CDR3 region has 15 residues. The germline V gene encodes CDR1 LGHNA and CDR2 YSLEER. Trimming took 6 bases from V and 0 from J, leaving 13 bases between them. CDR3 region: CASSLAEDSTDTQYF. The CDR3 DNA reads as TGCGCCAGCAGTCTGGCGGAAGATAGCACAGATACGCAGTATTTT.

There are a few counts of this clone. The CDR3 here is CASSAPGTGNQPQHF. The CDR3 DNA reads as TGTGCCAGCAGCGCCCCCGGGACAGGCAATCAGCCCCAGCATTTT. The V gene is TRBV7-9, the J gene TRBJ1-5; 7 bases fit TRBD1. This CDR3 spans 15 amino acids. Germline loops: CDR1 SEHNR, CDR2 FQNEAQ (reference sequence). The ends lost 5 bases at V and 2 bases at J; junction bases unmatched: 6.

This sequence joins TRBV28 and TRBJ1-5; D ambiguous. Trimming left V 7 bases short and J 4 bases short, with 17 bases between. This CDR3 comprises 15 residues. Looked up from germline, CDR1 is MDHEN and CDR2 is SYDVKM. The CDR3 is CASTYSGGSNQPQHF. CDR3 DNA sequence: TGTGCCAGCACCTACTCGGGAGGGTCTAATCAGCCCCAGCATTTT.

The V call is TRBV7-9, the J call TRBJ1-1; the D is unclear. Germline V gives CDR1 SEHNR, CDR2 FQNEAQ (reference sequence). V lost 8 bases to trimming and J lost 0 bases, with 10 bases between them. This CDR3 has 13 residues. The CDR3 DNA sequence: TGTGCCAGCGCGCAGCTAATGAACACTGAAGCTTTCTTT. This gives the protein CASAQLMNTEAFF.

This chain joins TRBV3-1 (or the pseudogene TRBV3-2) and TRBJ1-3; 7 nucleotides match TRBD1. Trimming at V came to 0 bases and at J to 5 bases, leaving 10 bases not matched to a gene. Looked up from germline, CDR1 is LGHDT and CDR2 is YNNKEL (reference sequence). This CDR3 comprises 17 residues. CDR3 region: CASSQDQGGRTRNTIYF. CDR3 DNA sequence: TGTGCCAGCAGCCAAGATCAAGGGGGCAGGACGCGAAACACCATATATTTT.

The V gene is TRBV11-1, the J gene TRBJ2-1; 12 nucleotides line up with TRBD1. J lost 7 bases, V lost 3 bases, and 1 base had no gene match. CDR1 and CDR2 from the germline V gene are SGHAT and FQDESV (reference sequence). The CDR3 length is 14 residues. The DNA of the CDR3 is TGTGCCAGCAGCTTGGGACAGGGGGCAAATGAGCAGTTCTTC. This codes for CASSLGQGANEQFF.

This rearrangement joins TRBV6-5 to TRBJ1-1; no firm D call. Trimming took off 6 bases at V and 4 bases at J, with 15 bases between the two ends. The CDR3 has 14 amino acids. CDR1 is MNHEY and CDR2 is SVGAGI in the germline V gene. This CDR3 reads CASRQNLDGTEAFF. CDR3 bases: TGTGCCAGCAGGCAGAACCTGGACGGCACTGAAGCTTTCTTT.

The J gene is TRBJ2-1, the V gene TRBV12-3 or TRBV12-4; D is possibly TRBD1 or TRBD2 (6 bases each). Trimming stripped 2 bases from V and 10 bases from J, with 12 bases between. The CDR3 totals 13 residues. CDR3 coding DNA: TGTGCCAGCAGTTTAATAGGGGGGAGGGAGCAGTTCTTC. Translated: CASSLIGGREQFF.

The chain employs TRBV2 and TRBJ1-5; 7 nucleotides agree with TRBD1. Germline CDR1 is SNHLY and CDR2 is FYNNEI. CDR3 length: 14 amino acids. V dropped 3 bases and J dropped 9; count of bases not matched to a gene: 8. The CDR3 region has the DNA TGTGCCAGCAGTGAGTGGGCAGGGGGTTTGCCCCAGCATTTT. It codes for CASSEWAGGLPQHF.

This chain joins TRBV30 and TRBJ2-5; no clear D gene. The CDR3 spans 14 residues. CDR1 and CDR2 from the germline V gene are GTSNPN and SVGIG (reference sequence). Deletions cut 4 bases from V and 5 bases from J, with 17 bases between. The CDR3 spells CAWTTAQLVETQYF. In DNA, the CDR3 is TGTGCCTGGACGACTGCGCAGTTGGTGGAGACCCAGTACTTC.

This chain links TRBV7-9 with TRBJ2-4; D is uncertain. Germline values: CDR1 SEHNR, CDR2 FQNEAQ (reference sequence). V lost 3 bases, J lost 8 bases, and 11 bases lay in between. CDR3 length: 13 residues. CDR3 in amino acids: CASSFIGRDIQYF. CDR3 DNA: TGTGCCAGCAGCTTCATCGGACGGGACATTCAGTACTTC.

This chain connects TRBV6-2 or TRBV6-3 to TRBJ1-2, with D hard to call. CDR1 is MNHEY and CDR2 is SVGEGT in the germline V gene. The CDR3 sequence is 12 residues long. The V end was cut by 5 bases, the J end by 8 bases, with 12 bases between. This CDR3 is CASSLRVGGYTF. CDR3 nucleotides: TGTGCCAGCAGTCTAAGGGTGGGCGGCTACACCTTC.

The chain couples TRBV10-3 to TRBJ2-7; D is unresolved. V gave up 8 bases and J gave up 7 bases, with 12 bases separating them. Germline values: CDR1 ENHRY, CDR2 SYGVKD. The CDR3 totals 11 residues. The CDR3 reads CAIHPTVEQYF. In nucleotides, the CDR3 is TGTGCCATCCACCCGACCGTGGAGCAGTACTTC.

The V and J genes are TRBV5-1 and TRBJ1-1, with D unclear. V was shortened by 4 bases and J by 0 bases, with 10 bases between the two germline ends. Germline V lookup: CDR1 SGHRS, CDR2 YFSETQ. This CDR3 comprises 14 residues. The CDR3 loop is CASSPEPVNTEAFF. In DNA form, the CDR3 reads TGCGCCAGCAGCCCTGAACCGGTGAACACTGAAGCTTTCTTT. Complete variable domain (other parts from reference TRBV5-1 and TRBJ1-1): KAGVTQTPRYLIKTRGQQVTLSCSPISGHRSVSWYQQTPGQGLQFLFEYFSETQRNKGNFPGRFSGRQFSNSRSEMNVSTLELGDSALYLCASSPEPVNTEAFFGQGTRLTVV.

This clone was counted a single time. This chain links TRBV10-3 with TRBJ2-5; 16 nucleotides align to TRBD2. V dropped 3 bases and J dropped 3; count of bases not matched to a gene: 7. The CDR3 sequence is 18 residues long. CDR1 ENHRY and CDR2 SYGVKD come from the germline V gene. This chain's CDR3 is CAISDLGLAGGREETQYF. The CDR3 nucleotides read TGTGCCATCAGTGACTTGGGACTAGCGGGAGGGCGCGAAGAGACCCAGTACTTC.

The J gene is TRBJ2-5, the V gene TRBV5-1; 8 nucleotides match TRBD2. The CDR3 extends over 15 amino acids. The germline gives CDR1 SGHRS, CDR2 YFSETQ. V shed 4 bases and J 1 base; nucleotides not matched to a gene: 6. CDR3 nucleotide sequence: TGCGCCAGCAGCGCACTGGGACTAGTCCAAGAGACCCAGTACTTC. Its translation is CASSALGLVQETQYF.